The 8 T cell receptor beta chains in this list originate from one sample, sequenced in a study of immune evolution from preneoplasia to lung adenocarcinoma. The protocol was immunoSEQ multiplex PCR, while the TCRdb copy is restricted to in-frame clones and leaves out a portion. The sample shows about 9,000 clones, approximately 85% of them seen only once. The material sequenced was FFPE minimally invasive lung adenocarcinoma tissue. Receptor source: a person between 65 and 79 years old with lung adenocarcinoma.

The chain has TRBV6-5 and TRBJ2-5, with D possibly matching TRBD2 (6 bases). Germline V lookup: CDR1 MNHEY, CDR2 SVGAGI. The CDR3 spans 14 residues. Deletions cut 5 bases from V and 5 bases from J, with 15 bases between. The CDR3 DNA sequence: TGTGCCAGCAGTCTAGCAGAGGGGAGGGAGACCCAGTACTTC. Its translation: CASSLAEGRETQYF.

This chain joins TRBV6-6 and TRBJ1-2; D gene uncertain. Trimming shortened V by 6 bases and J by 0 bases, and 11 bases separated the two germline ends. Germline-derived CDR1 and CDR2 are MNHNY and SVGAGI (reference sequence). CDR3 length: 14 residues. CDR3 nucleotide sequence: TGTGCCAGCAGCCCCGGGAACGCTAACTATGGCTACACCTTC. Translated: CASSPGNANYGYTF.

This clone was detected a few times. The rearrangement joins TRBV5-5 to TRBJ2-7; 9 nucleotides line up with TRBD1. The CDR3 extends over 16 amino acids. CDR1 is SGHKS, CDR2 YYEKEE, per germline (reference sequence). Trimming at V came to 0 bases and at J to 0 bases, leaving 4 bases not matched to a gene. The CDR3 loop is CASSLAPTGGSYEQYF. The CDR3, as DNA: TGTGCCAGCAGCTTGGCCCCGACAGGGGGCTCCTACGAGCAGTACTTC. Based on the CDR3 plus reference TRBV5-5 and TRBJ2-7, the full variable domain is DAGVTQSPTHLIKTRGQQVTLRCSPISGHKSVSWYQQVLGQGPQFIFQYYEKEERGRGNFPDRFSARQFPNYSSELNVNALLLGDSALYLCASSLAPTGGSYEQYFGPGTRLTVT.

This clone was counted a few times. The chain couples TRBV7-9 to TRBJ2-6; 9 nucleotides line up with TRBD1. CDR3 length equals 17 residues. Germline CDR1 reads SEHNR; CDR2 reads FQNEAQ (reference sequence). V gave up 6 bases and J gave up 0 bases; unmatched junction bases: 6. CDR3 region: CASSFKTGGSGANVLTF. Written as DNA, the CDR3 is TGTGCCAGCAGTTTTAAGACAGGGGGCTCTGGGGCCAACGTCCTGACTTTC.

This clone was detected only once. The rearrangement joins TRBV11-3 to TRBJ2-1; tentatively, D is TRBD2 (6 bases). Germline V CDR1 and CDR2: SGHNT, YENEEA. V dropped 6 bases and J dropped 1 base, with 10 bases sitting between them. This CDR3 spans 14 amino acids. The CDR3 bases are TGTGCCAGCAGTCCGCGGGGATCCTACAATGAGCAGTTCTTC. This codes for CASSPRGSYNEQFF.

This sequence joins TRBV2 and TRBJ2-5; D unclear. In germline, CDR1 is SNHLY, CDR2 FYNNEI. This CDR3 has 15 residues. Trimming pared 0 bases from V and 3 bases from J, leaving 11 bases between. The CDR3, as DNA: TGTGCCAGCAGTGAAGCGCTATGGGCAGAAGAGACCCAGTACTTC. Amino acid sequence: CASSEALWAEETQYF.

This clone has a single count. The chain joins TRBV6-6 to TRBJ1-1; tentative D call: TRBD1 (6 bases). Trimming removed 2 bases at V and 1 base at J, with 8 bases between. The length of the CDR3 is 14 residues. The germline V gene encodes CDR1 MNHNY and CDR2 SVGAGI (reference sequence). The DNA of the CDR3 is TGTGCCAGCAGTTACAGGGGGGAGAACACTGAAGCTTTCTTT. Protein: CASSYRGENTEAFF.

The chain carries TRBV5-4 and TRBJ1-1; D remains unclear. V gave up 4 bases and J gave up 0 bases, with 13 bases separating them. This CDR3 is built from 15 residues. CDR1 is SGHNT, CDR2 YYREEE, per germline (reference sequence). CDR3 sequence reads: CASSPQRGLNTEAFF. DNA for the CDR3: TGTGCCAGCAGCCCCCAGCGGGGATTGAACACTGAAGCTTTCTTT.